This T cell receptor (beta chain) came from a study of regulatory and conventional T cells in RAG deficiency. The CDR3 spans 14 residues. The V end was cut by 5 bases, the J end by 4 bases, with 12 bases between. In germline, CDR1 is SGHAT, CDR2 FQNNGV. Study-wide results and caveats: In Omenn syndrome, Treg and Tconv repertoires overlapped >75%. Control T-cell subsets had markedly higher Shannon entropy and lower Simpson indices than RAG-deficient patients. Omenn CD25-high CD127-low cells may be activated cells, not true Tregs.

TCRdb's copy holds only in-frame clones and misses some; the assay was immunoSEQ multiplex PCR. Counted here are roughly 30,000 clones, 75% to 95% occurring once; the ten biggest clones make up around 0.79%. As for this clone: Its specificity is unknown.

Blood CD4+ CD25-high CD127-low regulatory T cells supplied the genomic DNA template. This same sample was also taken into another study, of regulatory T cells. Per that paper: Primers: 52 TRBV forward and 13 TRBJ reverse. Regulatory T cells showed the strongest V-J pair restriction and V/J gene skewing among patient repertoires.

The chain couples TRBV11-2 to TRBJ1-5; D gene unclear. Sequenced material: Tregs sorted from blood. The source is a human donor in good health. CDR3 bases: TGTGCCAGCAGCCTAAGTGGTGGTAATCAGCCCCAGCATTTT. Encoded protein: CASSLSGGNQPQHF.